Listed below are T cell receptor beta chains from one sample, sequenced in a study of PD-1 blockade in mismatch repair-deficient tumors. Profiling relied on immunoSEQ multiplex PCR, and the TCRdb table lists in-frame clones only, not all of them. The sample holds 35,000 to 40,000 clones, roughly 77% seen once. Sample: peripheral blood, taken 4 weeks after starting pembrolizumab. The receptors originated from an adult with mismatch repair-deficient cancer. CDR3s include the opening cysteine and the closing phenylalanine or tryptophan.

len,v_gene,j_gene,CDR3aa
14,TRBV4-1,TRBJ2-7,CASSQQGQNYEQYF
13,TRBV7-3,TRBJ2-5,CASSLSLQETQYF
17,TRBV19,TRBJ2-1,CASSNPLAGGNYNEQFF
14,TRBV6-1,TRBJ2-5,CASSEFGSGETQYF
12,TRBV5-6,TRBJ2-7,CASSLMNYEQYF
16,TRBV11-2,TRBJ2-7,CASSSPGGTVTYEQYF
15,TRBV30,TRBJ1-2,CAWSSGQGDNYGYTF
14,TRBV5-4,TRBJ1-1,CASSTGQGNTEAFF
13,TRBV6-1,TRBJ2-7,CASSGRWGDEQYF
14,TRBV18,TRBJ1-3,CASSPDISGNTIYF
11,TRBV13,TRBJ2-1,CASSPSREQFF
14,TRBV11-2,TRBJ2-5,CASSPDLIQETQYF
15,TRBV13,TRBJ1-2,CASSLMAGGNYGYTF
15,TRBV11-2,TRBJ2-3,CASSPRSAVTDTQYF
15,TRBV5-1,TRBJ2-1,CASSLNSGRENEQFF
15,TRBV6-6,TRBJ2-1,CASTPRDRTNNEQFF
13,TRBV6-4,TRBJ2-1,CASSSGSYNEQFF
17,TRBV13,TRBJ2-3,CASSRGRDYLFTDTQYF
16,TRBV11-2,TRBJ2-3,CASSLAQIKIADTQYF
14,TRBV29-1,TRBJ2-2,CSVEGDLNTGELFF
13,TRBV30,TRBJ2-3,CAWSGGEGDTQYF
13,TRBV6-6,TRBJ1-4,CASRTVTNEKLFF
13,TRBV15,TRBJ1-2,CATSRVQGNGYTF
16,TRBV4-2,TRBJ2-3,CASSSRTAASTDTQYF
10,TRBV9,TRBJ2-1,CASNDNEQFF
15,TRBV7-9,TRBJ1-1,CASSLAQVLNTEAFF
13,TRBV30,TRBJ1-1,CAWASQTNTEAFF
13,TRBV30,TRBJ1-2,CAWTLLGISGYTF
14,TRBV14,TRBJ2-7,CASSQEFRDHEQYF
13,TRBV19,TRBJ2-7,CASSSPRGYEQYF
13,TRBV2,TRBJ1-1,CASPGRDGTEAFF
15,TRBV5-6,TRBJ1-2,CASSLPMGTLRGYTF
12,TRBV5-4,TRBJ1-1,CASSARTAEAFF
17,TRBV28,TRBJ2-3,CASSLWVPGLGTDTQYF
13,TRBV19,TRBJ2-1,CASKYAGLGEQFF
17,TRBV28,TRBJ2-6,CASRGGQGLFRANVLTF
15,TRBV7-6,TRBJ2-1,CASSLVVGVINEQFF
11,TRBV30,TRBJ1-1,CACAGAAEAFF
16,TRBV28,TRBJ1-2,CASSAWVLAGRPHYTF
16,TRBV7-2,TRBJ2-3,CASSLDAGGPTDTQYF
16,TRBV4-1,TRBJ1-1,CASSQPRDRESTEAFF
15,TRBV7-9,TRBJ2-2,CASSLVGRNTGELFF
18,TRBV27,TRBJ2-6,CASSLAGPTVSGANVLTF
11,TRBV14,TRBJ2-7,CASSQGYEQYF
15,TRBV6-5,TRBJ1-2,CASSYSIGARGGYTF